The clone carrying this T cell receptor beta chain was seen many times. Stated time point: persistent/refractory GD, antithyroid drugs over 5 years with positive TRAb. Researchers made the TCR library from RNA that was extracted from PBMCs. The sample originates from a study of regulatory T cells in long-lasting Graves disease. The ends lost 1 base at V and 4 bases at J; junction bases unmatched: 3. The germline V gene encodes CDR1 SGHTA and CDR2 FQGNSA. This CDR3 region has 14 residues. Investigators prepared the TCR beta libraries by applying iRepertoire HTBI primers and Arm-PCR of CDR3 regions. TCRdb independently ran MiXCR on the multiplex PCR reads; one entry per CDR3 protein. The table shows a few hundred thousand distinct CDR3 sequences, with 20% to 25% occurring only once.

This TCR was sampled from a female donor with Graves disease. This specimen consisted of peripheral blood mononuclear cells (PBMCs), obtained when the disease was refractory, from a patient treated with antithyroid drugs. This chain connects TRBV7-2 to TRBJ1-1, with 7 bases that match TRBD1. CDR3 protein: CASSLEGQSTEAFF. In nucleotides, the CDR3 is TGTGCCAGCAGCTTAGAGGGACAGTCCACTGAAGCTTTCTTT.